This TCR beta chain was observed in a study of cytomegalovirus exposure and HLA in healthy donors. Germline CDR1 SQVTM, CDR2 ANQGSEA. J gave up 8 bases and V 3 bases, and 10 bases lay outside the gene matches. This CDR3 has 14 residues. Turning to this clone: The antigen is unknown.

The PCR contained 60 Vbeta and 13 Jbeta primers. Profiled with immunoSEQ multiplex PCR; TCRdb holds only in-frame clones, not every one. The sample yields just over 25,000 clones, about 70% seen once. Study-level findings and limits: Investigators reported 164 TCR beta chains as tied to cytomegalovirus. 87-base-pair reads could not separate some V segments, including TRBV6-2 and TRBV6-3. Several of the most significant clusters appeared linked to common viral pathogens, based on a later analysis. Most TCR sequences were rare, but some public TCRs occurred in many donors.

The source material was PBMCs. The rearrangement joins TRBV29-1 to TRBJ1-2; 9 nucleotides line up with TRBD1. The TCR was taken from a woman aged 45-60 years in good health and CMV-seronegative. The CDR3, as DNA: TGCAGCGTTGAGGTGGGGGACAGGGTTGGCGGCTACACCTTC. Translation: CSVEVGDRVGGYTF.